The clone carrying this T cell receptor (beta chain) occurred a few times. As yet, its antigen is unknown. The data derive from a study of T cells in Graves' hyperthyroidism and ophthalmopathy. Overall study findings and caveats: Most thyroid clonotypes expanded above 0.001 were also detected in blood. Ophthalmopathy was told apart from stable hyperthyroidism by a 13 V-J model.

Germline CDR1 is DFQATT and CDR2 is SNEGSKA (reference sequence). This CDR3 is 16 amino acids long. Trimming cost V 0 bases and J 7 bases; bases outside gene matches: 10. TCR beta CDR3 region amplification was performed from RNA transcripts. Using the HTBI primer set, a first-round RT-PCR was run on the TCR CDR3. One entry per CDR3 protein results from TCRdb running MiXCR on the multiplex PCR reads. The sample has 250,000 to 350,000 distinct CDR3 sequences, approximately 15% seen once. A NOSPECS grade of at least 4, a Clinical Activity Score of at least 3 and duration under 3 months were recorded in ophthalmopathy patients. PBMCs were derived from about 10 ml fresh peripheral blood.

The rearrangement links TRBV20-1 to TRBJ2-1, with 9 bases fitting TRBD2. The sample taken for sequencing was blood. The receptor was isolated from a woman aged 55-69 years with Graves' ophthalmopathy. The DNA of the CDR3 is TGCAGTGCTAGAGATCCCAGGACTAGCGATAGTAATGAGCAGTTCTTC. This gives the protein CSARDPRTSDSNEQFF.